By its share, the clone carrying this TCR beta chain is medium-sized. The data were obtained in a study of CXCR3 chemokines and chemotherapy response in bladder cancer. The V and J ends lost 7 bases and 5 bases, in that order; junction bases with no gene match: 5. This CDR3 is built from 14 residues. Germline-derived CDR1 and CDR2 are SGHTA and FQGNSA. TCRdb re-analysed the PCR reads in MiXCR, keeping a single row per CDR3 protein. The profile shows 8,000 or so distinct CDR3 sequences, roughly 12% of them singletons. The TCR originated in a human donor with bladder cancer that responded to neoadjuvant chemotherapy. Sampling was conducted from a patient whose treatment included neoadjuvant chemotherapy. This chain connects TRBV7-2 to TRBJ2-3, with 11 bases fitting TRBD2. CDR3 nucleotide sequence: TGTGCCAGCAAAATAGCGGGGGGGCAAGATACGCAGTATTTT. This sequence encodes CASKIAGGQDTQYF.